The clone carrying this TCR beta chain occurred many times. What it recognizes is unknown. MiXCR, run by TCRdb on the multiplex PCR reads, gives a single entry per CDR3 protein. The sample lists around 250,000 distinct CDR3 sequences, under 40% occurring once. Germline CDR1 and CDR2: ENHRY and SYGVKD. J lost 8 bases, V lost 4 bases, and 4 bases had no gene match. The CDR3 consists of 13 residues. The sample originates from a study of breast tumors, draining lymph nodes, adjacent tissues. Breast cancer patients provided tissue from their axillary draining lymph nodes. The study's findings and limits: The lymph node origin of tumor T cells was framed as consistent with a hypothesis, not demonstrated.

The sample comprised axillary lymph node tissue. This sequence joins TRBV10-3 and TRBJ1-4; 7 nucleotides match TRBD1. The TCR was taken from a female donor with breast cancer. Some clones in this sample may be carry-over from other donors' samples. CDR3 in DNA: TGTGCCATCAGTGCCGGGACAGAAGAAAAACTGTTTTTT. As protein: CAISAGTEEKLFF.